A single sample is the source of the 16 T cell receptor beta chains below, sequenced in a study of Ad26.COV2.S vaccination and SARS-CoV-2 variants. Assay: immunoSEQ multiplex PCR; the TCRdb copy retains only in-frame clones and omits some. Counted here are some 190,000 clones, around 85% occurring once; the ten biggest clones make up over 4.5%. Sequenced material: peripheral blood, taken after recovery from COVID-19. The receptors were gathered from a human donor who had recovered from COVID-19.

V and J are TRBV5-1 and TRBJ2-3; a weak D match, TRBD1 (5 bases). The CDR3 spans 14 residues. Germline CDR1 SGHRS, CDR2 YFSETQ. Trimming took off 5 bases at V and 2 bases at J, with 12 bases between the two ends. The CDR3, as DNA: TGCGCCAGCAGACAGGATTTTCTCACAGATACGCAGTATTTT. It specifies CASRQDFLTDTQYF.

This chain joins TRBV9 and TRBJ1-1; D gene uncertain. Trimming took 4 bases from V and 3 from J, leaving 13 bases between them. Germline V CDR1 and CDR2: SGDLS, YYNGEE. This CDR3 contains 14 residues. CDR3 in amino acids: CASSPRIADTEAFF. The CDR3 DNA follows: TGTGCCAGCAGCCCGCGTATCGCGGACACTGAAGCTTTCTTT.

The chain is built from TRBV14 and TRBJ2-3, with D possibly being TRBD1 (6 bases). Between the trimmed V and J ends, which lost 4 bases and 0 bases, there was a span of 14 bases. CDR1 and CDR2 from the germline V gene are SGHDN and FVKESK. The CDR3 runs to 16 residues. In nucleotides, the CDR3 is TGTGCCAGCAGCCCACTAGACAGGCCCAGCACAGATACGCAGTATTTT. Translation: CASSPLDRPSTDTQYF. The full variable domain, completed using reference TRBV14 and TRBJ2-3, is EAGVTQFPSHSVIEKGQTVTLRCDPISGHDNLYWYRRVMGKEIKFLLHFVKESKQDESGMPNNRFLAERTGGTYSTLKVQPAELEDSGVYFCASSPLDRPSTDTQYFGPGTRLTVL.

The chain combines TRBV7-9 with TRBJ1-1, with unresolved D. This CDR3 has 13 amino acids. Germline V gene lookup returns CDR1 SEHNR and CDR2 FQNEAQ (reference sequence). Trimming left V 3 bases short and J 1 base short, with 6 bases between. DNA of the CDR3: TGTGCCAGCAGCTTCGACGGGAACACTGAAGCTTTCTTT. Its translation is CASSFDGNTEAFF.

This CDR3 is CASSPEARETQYF. As DNA, the CDR3 is TGTGCCAGCAGCCCGGAGGCCAGGGAGACCCAGTACTTC. The chain carries TRBV5-4 and TRBJ2-5; D is perhaps TRBD2 (5 bases). V shed 4 bases and J shed 5 bases, with 12 bases lying between them. This CDR3 region has 13 residues. Germline loops: CDR1 SGHNT, CDR2 YYREEE (reference sequence).

The rearrangement uses TRBV9 and TRBJ1-6, with D possibly being TRBD1 (5 bases). Deletions cut 4 bases from V and 10 bases from J, with 9 bases between. The CDR3 is made up of 12 amino acids. Germline CDR1 SGDLS, CDR2 YYNGEE. This CDR3 is CASSPQDSPLHF. The CDR3 bases are TGTGCCAGCAGCCCACAGGACTCACCCCTCCACTTT.

The chain couples TRBV5-3 to TRBJ2-3; a weak D match, TRBD2 (7 bases). TRBV5-3 is assigned to the ORF class and has an uncertain function. V lost 2 bases, J lost 1 base, and 17 bases lay in between. CDR3 length equals 17 residues. The CDR3 is CARSFPLRGPRTDTQYF. The CDR3, as DNA: TGTGCCAGAAGCTTTCCCCTGCGGGGGCCACGCACAGATACGCAGTATTTT.

By proportion, this clone is medium-sized. The chain links TRBV12-3 or TRBV12-4 to TRBJ2-7; D is uncertain. V lost 3 bases to trimming and J lost 4 bases, with 7 bases between them. The CDR3 covers 12 residues. CDR3 sequence reads: CASSLDAYEQYF. Written as DNA, the CDR3 is TGTGCCAGCAGTTTGGACGCGTACGAGCAGTACTTC.

This chain connects TRBV6-5 to TRBJ2-5, with D perhaps given as TRBD1 or TRBD2 (5 bases each). The length of the CDR3 is 14 residues. Germline CDR1 and CDR2: MNHEY and SVGAGI. Trimming cost V 1 base and J 1 base, with 7 bases left between them. For the CDR3, the DNA is TGTGCCAGCAGTTACTGGGACGGCCAAGAGACCCAGTACTTC. It specifies CASSYWDGQETQYF.

The genes are TRBV5-4 and TRBJ1-2, with a tentative D call TRBD1 (5 bases). Germline-derived CDR1 and CDR2 are SGHNT and YYREEE (reference sequence). The CDR3 contains 13 residues. Trimming cost V 4 bases and J 8 bases, with 15 bases left between them. This CDR3 is CASSNNQGLGYTF. The CDR3 coding sequence is TGTGCCAGCAGCAATAACCAGGGATTAGGCTACACCTTC.

V usage is TRBV28 and J usage is TRBJ1-1; no definite D call. CDR1 MDHEN and CDR2 SYDVKM come from the germline V gene. The CDR3 runs to 16 residues. Trimming cost V 7 bases and J 2 bases, with 20 bases left between them. CDR3 bases: TGTGCCAGCACCCCGGGGTCTATCCTTCCAAACACTGAAGCTTTCTTT. It is translated as CASTPGSILPNTEAFF.

The V gene is TRBV5-1, the J gene TRBJ2-7, with 7 bases fitting TRBD1. The J segment lost 2 bases and the V segment lost 8 bases, leaving 7 bases of the junction unmatched. The CDR3 length is 13 residues. Per germline, CDR1 SGHRS and CDR2 YFSETQ. This CDR3 is CASGTAVTYEQYF. The CDR3 DNA is TGCGCCAGTGGGACAGCCGTTACCTACGAGCAGTACTTC.

The chain carries TRBV4-1 and TRBJ2-7; maybe TRBD2 (5 bases). Trimming took 4 bases from V and 1 from J, leaving 11 bases between them. This CDR3 is built from 14 residues. Looked up from germline, CDR1 is MGHRA and CDR2 is YSYEKL. CDR3 amino acids: CASSRGPGSYEQYF. The CDR3 coding sequence is TGCGCCAGCAGCCGAGGTCCGGGATCCTACGAGCAGTACTTC.

The chain combines TRBV19 with TRBJ2-1, with 9 bases that match TRBD2. The CDR3 loop spans 12 amino acids. Looked up from germline, CDR1 is LNHDA and CDR2 is SQIVND (reference sequence). The CDR3 bases are TGTGCGACTTCACTAGCGGGTGTTGAGCAGTTCTTC. Protein: CATSLAGVEQFF. Full variable domain (rest looked up from reference TRBV19 and TRBJ2-1): DGGITQSPKYLFRKEGQNVTLSCEQNLNHDAMYWYRQDPGQGLRLIYYSQIVNDFQKGDIAEGYSVSREKKESFPLTVTSAQKNPTAFYLCATSLAGVEQFFGPGTRLTVL.

This clone occurred once. This chain uses TRBV10-3 with TRBJ2-7, with D possibly being TRBD1 or TRBD2 (8 bases each). The germline gives CDR1 ENHRY, CDR2 SYGVKD. This CDR3 has 13 residues. V was cut by 7 bases and J by 6 bases, with 16 bases left in between. The CDR3 protein is CAITNSGTGEQYF. The CDR3 DNA reads as TGTGCCATCACGAATAGCGGGACAGGCGAGCAGTACTTC.

The genes are TRBV5-1 and TRBJ2-6; no clear D gene. The CDR3 sequence is 12 residues long. Deletions cut 9 bases from V and 1 base from J, with 5 bases between. CDR1 is SGHRS, CDR2 YFSETQ, per germline. CDR3 sequence (DNA): TGCGCCACCAGTTCTGGGGCCAACGTCCTGACTTTC. It translates to CATSSGANVLTF.